The 3 T cell receptor beta chains listed next were all sequenced from one sample in a study of blood T cell repertoires in COVID-19. Profiling relied on immunoSEQ multiplex PCR, and the TCRdb table lists in-frame clones only, not all of them. The sample yields about 150,000 clones, around four fifths seen once. The sample consisted of peripheral blood. The source of these receptors is a woman aged 40 to 50 with active or convalescent COVID-19.

This rearrangement joins TRBV27 to TRBJ2-7; maybe TRBD2 (5 bases). Trimming removed 0 bases from V and 3 bases from J, with 12 bases in between. The CDR3 has 15 amino acids. Germline V gene data show CDR1 as MNHEY and CDR2 as SMNVEV (reference sequence). CDR3 sequence reads: CASSLSSLADYEQYF. The CDR3 nucleotides are TGTGCCAGCAGTTTATCGTCGCTAGCCGACTACGAGCAGTACTTC.

The rearrangement links TRBV2 to TRBJ1-5; D uncertain. Trimming cost V 4 bases and J 5 bases, with 9 bases left between them. There are 13 residues in the CDR3. Germline V lookup: CDR1 SNHLY, CDR2 FYNNEI. This chain's CDR3 is CASSVWRDQPQHF. The CDR3 DNA follows: TGTGCCAGCAGTGTTTGGAGAGATCAGCCCCAGCATTTT.

The chain uses TRBV5-1 and TRBJ2-7, with TRBD1 identical over 7 bases. The junction had 10 bases not matched to a gene; V was cut back by 1 base and J by 6 bases. Germline lookup yields CDR1 SGHRS and CDR2 YFSETQ. The CDR3 has 15 amino acids. The CDR3 DNA is TGCGCCAGCAGCTTGACAGGGGCCCTGTCAGGCGAGCAGTACTTC. Encoded protein: CASSLTGALSGEQYF.